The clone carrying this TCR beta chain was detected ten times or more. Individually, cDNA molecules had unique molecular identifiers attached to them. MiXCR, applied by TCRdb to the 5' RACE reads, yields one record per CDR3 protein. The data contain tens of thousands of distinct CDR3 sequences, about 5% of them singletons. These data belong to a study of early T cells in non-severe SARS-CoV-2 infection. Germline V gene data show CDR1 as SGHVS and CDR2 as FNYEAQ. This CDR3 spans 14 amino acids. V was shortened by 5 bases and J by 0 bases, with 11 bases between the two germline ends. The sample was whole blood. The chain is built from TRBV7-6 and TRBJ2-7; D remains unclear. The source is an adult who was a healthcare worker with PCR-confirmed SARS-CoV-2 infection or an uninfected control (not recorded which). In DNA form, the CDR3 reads TGTGCCAGCAGCGTACAACCAAGCTCCTACGAGCAGTACTTC. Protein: CASSVQPSSYEQYF.